These 16 T cell receptor beta chains originate from one sample sequenced in a study of cytomegalovirus exposure and HLA in healthy donors. The PCR had 60 Vbeta and 13 Jbeta primers. Measured with immunoSEQ multiplex PCR; TCRdb has only the in-frame clones, and not every one. The table includes 140,000 or so clones, about two thirds detected once. Sequences were obtained from PBMCs. Every receptor here comes from a man aged 60 to 69 in good health and CMV-seronegative.

This clone was observed a single time. The J gene is TRBJ2-5, the V gene TRBV9; D gene ambiguous. The V end lost 4 bases, the J end lost 1 base, and 11 bases lay between the germline ends. The length of the CDR3 is 14 residues. Germline V gene sequence: CDR1 SGDLS, CDR2 YYNGEE. CDR3 residues: CASSPRVAQETQYF. The CDR3, as DNA: TGTGCCAGCAGCCCCCGGGTAGCCCAAGAGACCCAGTACTTC. The entire variable domain, with the rest obtained from reference TRBV9 and TRBJ2-5, is as follows: DSGVTQTPKHLITATGQRVTLRCSPRSGDLSVYWYQQSLDQGLQFLIQYYNGEERAKGNILERFSAQQFPDLHSELNLSSLELGDSALYFCASSPRVAQETQYFGPGTRLLVL.

V is TRBV5-4 and J is TRBJ2-6, with 11 nucleotides matching TRBD2. Germline assignment: CDR1 SGHNT and CDR2 YYREEE (reference sequence). V was clipped by 0 bases and J by 0 bases; unmatched bases: 5. This CDR3 spans 19 amino acids. The CDR3 coding sequence is TGTGCCAGCAGCTTGGGGGGACTAGCGGAACGCTCTGGGGCCAACGTCCTGACTTTC. Protein sequence: CASSLGGLAERSGANVLTF. Full variable domain (missing parts from reference TRBV5-4 and TRBJ2-6): ETGVTQSPTHLIKTRGQQVTLRCSSQSGHNTVSWYQQALGQGPQFIFQYYREEENGRGNFPPRFSGLQFPNYSSELNVNALELDDSALYLCASSLGGLAERSGANVLTFGAGSRLTVL.

The chain carries TRBV28 and TRBJ2-2, with TRBD2 matching 7 bases. This CDR3 is built from 16 residues. Germline V gene data show CDR1 as MDHEN and CDR2 as SYDVKM. V trimming: 5 bases; J trimming: 1 base; junction bases outside the gene matches: 7. CDR3 loop: CASSLASGLNTGELFF. CDR3 nucleotide sequence: TGTGCCAGCAGTCTCGCTAGCGGATTGAACACCGGGGAGCTGTTTTTT.

This chain joins TRBV10-3 and TRBJ2-1; 10 positions match TRBD2. J gave up 4 bases and V 4 bases, and 4 bases lay outside the gene matches. The CDR3 covers 15 residues. CDR1 is ENHRY and CDR2 is SYGVKD in the germline V gene. The CDR3 sequence is CAISAGLANYNEQFF. The CDR3 DNA follows: TGTGCCATCAGTGCGGGACTAGCGAATTACAATGAGCAGTTCTTC.

This clone was seen a handful of times. The V call is TRBV7-9, the J call TRBJ2-7; TRBD1 matches 7 bases. CDR1 is SEHNR, CDR2 FQNEAQ, per germline (reference sequence). With V trimmed by 0 bases and J by 7 bases, 6 bases remained unmatched. The CDR3 length is 14 residues. The CDR3 reads CASSLALTGEEQYF. CDR3 sequence (DNA): TGTGCCAGCAGCTTAGCGCTCACAGGGGAAGAGCAGTACTTC.

The V gene is TRBV30, the J gene TRBJ2-7, with a tentative D call TRBD2 (6 bases). The ends were cut back, 3 bases at V and 5 bases at J, with 11 bases in the middle. The germline V gene has CDR1 GTSNPN and CDR2 SVGIG (reference sequence). CDR3 size: 12 residues. The CDR3 region is CAWSPGRHEQYF. For the CDR3, the DNA is TGTGCCTGGAGCCCGGGGAGGCACGAGCAGTACTTC.

The chain carries TRBV28 and TRBJ2-7; TRBD2 aligns across 8 bases. The V and J ends lost 2 bases and 6 bases, in that order; junction bases with no gene match: 6. CDR1 and CDR2 from the germline V gene are MDHEN and SYDVKM. This CDR3 is 14 amino acids long. The CDR3 nucleotides are TGTGCCAGCAGTTTAAGGACTAGCTCCCTCGAGCAGTACTTC. Translating gives CASSLRTSSLEQYF.

This clone was detected a few times. The CDR3: CASSIEGSNQPQHF. CDR3 coding DNA: TGTGCCAGTAGTATTGAGGGCAGCAATCAGCCCCAGCATTTT. The chain carries TRBV19 and TRBJ1-5; D is undetermined. Trimming pared 3 bases from V and 1 base from J, leaving 7 bases between. The CDR3 totals 14 residues. In germline, CDR1 is LNHDA, CDR2 SQIVND (reference sequence).

The chain has TRBV19 and TRBJ1-2; 7 bases fit TRBD1. CDR3 size: 13 residues. With 5 bases clipped from V and 1 base from J, the junction kept 1 base outside the gene matches. Germline CDR1 and CDR2: LNHDA and SQIVND (reference sequence). This chain's CDR3 is CASSGDSNYGYTF. CDR3 sequence (DNA): TGTGCCAGTAGTGGGGACAGTAACTATGGCTACACCTTC.

The table lists this clone with a few counts. J is TRBJ1-1 and V is TRBV21-1; the D segment call TRBD1 is taken from the table without a DNA check. TRBV21-1 is a pseudogene segment. There are 15 residues in the CDR3. The CDR3 reads CASQIGPGVSTEAFF. CDR3 in DNA: TGTGCCAGCCAAATTGGTCCAGGGGTGAGCACTGAAGCTTTCTTT.

The V and J genes are TRBV29-1 and TRBJ2-7; 8 nucleotides line up with TRBD2. CDR3 length: 13 amino acids. CDR1 SQVTM and CDR2 ANQGSEA come from the germline V gene. The ends lost 6 bases at V and 3 bases at J; junction bases unmatched: 7. The DNA of the CDR3 is TGCAGCGTAGGTGCGGGAGGAGGCTACGAGCAGTACTTC. Its protein is CSVGAGGGYEQYF.

The chain links TRBV19 to TRBJ1-6; D is undetermined. Trimming cost V 3 bases and J 10 bases, with 16 bases left between them. The CDR3 is 15 amino acids. The germline V gene has CDR1 LNHDA and CDR2 SQIVND (reference sequence). The CDR3 region is CASSISWEAGSPLHF. CDR3 nucleotide sequence: TGTGCCAGTAGTATTTCCTGGGAGGCAGGCTCACCCCTCCACTTT.

This clone turned up a few times. The chain couples TRBV5-1 to TRBJ1-1, with 8 bases matching TRBD1. The J segment lost 1 base and the V segment lost 0 bases, leaving 14 bases of the junction unmatched. The CDR3 loop spans 19 amino acids. Germline CDR1 is SGHRS and CDR2 is YFSETQ. CDR3 sequence: CASSLALGDRGQRNTEAFF. CDR3 DNA sequence: TGCGCCAGCAGCTTGGCCTTGGGTGACAGGGGCCAGAGGAACACTGAAGCTTTCTTT.

The rearrangement uses TRBV11-2 and TRBJ2-2; a weak D match, TRBD1 (5 bases). The CDR3 contains 16 residues. Trimming took 1 base from V and 0 from J, leaving 9 bases between them. The V gene's germline CDR1 is SGHAT and CDR2 FQNNGV. The CDR3 sequence: CASSLGQFANTGELFF. CDR3 sequence (DNA): TGTGCCAGCAGCTTAGGACAGTTCGCGAACACCGGGGAGCTGTTTTTT.

This clone appeared once. This chain joins TRBV5-4 and TRBJ2-7; D may be TRBD1 (6 bases). V was clipped by 3 bases and J by 4 bases, with 23 bases between them. The CDR3 is 17 residues long. Germline CDR1 reads SGHNT; CDR2 reads YYREEE (reference sequence). For the CDR3, the DNA is TGTGCCAGCAGCTGGGGACACTGGACTCGGGATGAATACGAGCAGTACTTC. This sequence encodes CASSWGHWTRDEYEQYF.

The chain is built from TRBV28 and TRBJ2-7; a weak D match, TRBD2 (6 bases). The germline V gene has CDR1 MDHEN and CDR2 SYDVKM. Trimming cost V 3 bases and J 4 bases, with 16 bases left between them. CDR3 length: 15 residues. The CDR3 coding sequence is TGTGCCAGCAGTTTGGGAGGAGCCGTGTCTTACGAGCAGTACTTC. It encodes CASSLGGAVSYEQYF.